The next 9 T cell receptor beta chains were all read from a single sample in a study of blood T cells in healthy people across ages. PCR was performed a second time for roughly 7 to 12 cycles using a sample-barcoded 5' primer and a J-beta primer mix. MiXCR, applied by TCRdb to the 5' RACE reads, yields one record per CDR3 protein. The repertoire has approximately 1,100,000 distinct CDR3 sequences, roughly 45% of them found once; the top ten carry approximately 17%. The source material was blood. These receptors were collected from a woman aged 55 to 70 in good health.

This chain joins TRBV10-3 and TRBJ2-3, with a tentative D call TRBD1 (6 bases). Germline CDR1 is ENHRY and CDR2 is SYGVKD. This CDR3 region has 15 residues. The V end lost 5 bases, the J end lost 1 base, and 13 bases lay between the germline ends. The CDR3 protein is CAISSGESGTDTQYF. The CDR3 coding sequence is TGTGCCATCAGTTCAGGGGAGTCAGGCACAGATACGCAGTATTTT.

This chain joins TRBV24-1 and TRBJ2-1; D is uncertain. V lost 5 bases and J 0 bases, leaving 10 bases between the germline ends. This CDR3 has 15 amino acids. CDR1 and CDR2 from the germline V gene are KGHDR and SFDVKD. The CDR3, as DNA: TGTGCCACCAGTGCGTGGGGATCCTCCTACAATGAGCAGTTCTTC. It yields the protein CATSAWGSSYNEQFF.

As regards this clonotype: A read error is possible here, since a much larger clone lies one base away. The chain employs TRBV20-1 and TRBJ2-5; weak D call: TRBD2 (5 bases). Germline CDR1 DFQATT, CDR2 SNEGSKA (reference sequence). This CDR3 contains 14 residues. Trimming pared 0 bases from V and 11 bases from J, leaving 19 bases between. As DNA, the CDR3 is TGCAGTGCTAGAGAGGACGGCCGAGGGAATGAGCAGTACTTC. This sequence encodes CSAREDGRGNEQYF.

The chain has TRBV3-1 and TRBJ1-1; 11 nucleotides align to TRBD1. This CDR3 contains 15 residues. J was trimmed by 10 bases and V by 4 bases; bases with no gene match: 11. CDR1 and CDR2 from the germline V gene are LGHDT and YNNKEL (reference sequence). The CDR3 reads CASSLGTGQGVPAFF. The CDR3 DNA reads as TGTGCCAGCAGCCTGGGGACGGGACAGGGGGTTCCAGCTTTCTTT.

In regard to this clonotype: A much more abundant neighbour one base away suggests this may be a read error. This chain connects TRBV21-1 to TRBJ2-4; the tabulated D call, TRBD1, remains unverified against the DNA. TRBV21-1 is a pseudogene segment. CDR3 size: 13 residues. CDR3: CATLCGGRYGQYF. CDR3 coding DNA: TGTGCCACCCTGTGCGGGGGGCGCTACGGGCAGTACTTC.

The gene calls are TRBV13 and TRBJ2-5; no clear D gene. Germline values: CDR1 PRHDT, CDR2 FYEKMQ (reference sequence). This CDR3 contains 16 residues. Trimming removed 0 bases from V and 1 base from J, with 12 bases in between. This CDR3 reads CASSLGLVSTQETQYF. The CDR3 DNA reads as TGTGCCAGCAGCTTAGGGCTAGTCAGTACCCAAGAGACCCAGTACTTC.

This sequence joins TRBV12-3 or TRBV12-4 and TRBJ2-3; D gene unclear. The CDR3 loop spans 12 amino acids. Trimming removed 6 bases from V and 11 bases from J, with 15 bases in between. In nucleotides, the CDR3 is TGTGCCAGCAGAGTCGGAGCAGATGTGCAGTATTTT. This codes for CASRVGADVQYF.

In its sample, this clonotype was seen many times. Written as DNA, the CDR3 is TGTGCCAGCAGTTTATTTACAGGGCCCCTTTACGAGCAGTACTTC. Translating gives CASSLFTGPLYEQYF. The chain recombines TRBV27 with TRBJ2-7; tentative D call: TRBD1 (6 bases). The CDR3 sequence is 15 residues long. V shed 1 base and J shed 4 bases, with 14 bases lying between them. CDR1 and CDR2 (germline): MNHEY, SMNVEV (reference sequence).

The chain has TRBV28 and TRBJ2-5, with D tentatively TRBD2 (6 bases). V lost 3 bases and J lost 5, with 13 bases in between. This CDR3 contains 14 residues. The germline gives CDR1 MDHEN, CDR2 SYDVKM. The CDR3, as DNA: TGTGCCAGCAGTTTTAGCGGTCCGGGGGAGACCCAGTACTTC. Its translation: CASSFSGPGETQYF.